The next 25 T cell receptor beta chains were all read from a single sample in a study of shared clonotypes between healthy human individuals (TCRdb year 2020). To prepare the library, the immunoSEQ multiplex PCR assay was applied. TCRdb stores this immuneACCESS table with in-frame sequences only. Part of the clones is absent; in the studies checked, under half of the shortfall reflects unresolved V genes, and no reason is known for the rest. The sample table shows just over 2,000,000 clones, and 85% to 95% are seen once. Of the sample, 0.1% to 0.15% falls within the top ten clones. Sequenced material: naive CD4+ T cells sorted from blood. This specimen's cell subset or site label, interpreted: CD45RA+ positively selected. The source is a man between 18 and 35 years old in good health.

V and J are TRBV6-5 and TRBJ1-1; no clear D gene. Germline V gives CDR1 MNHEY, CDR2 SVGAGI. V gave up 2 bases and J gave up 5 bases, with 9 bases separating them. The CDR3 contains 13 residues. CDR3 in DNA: TGTGCCAGCAGTTACAGTAGGAGGACTGAAGCTTTCTTT. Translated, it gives CASSYSRRTEAFF.

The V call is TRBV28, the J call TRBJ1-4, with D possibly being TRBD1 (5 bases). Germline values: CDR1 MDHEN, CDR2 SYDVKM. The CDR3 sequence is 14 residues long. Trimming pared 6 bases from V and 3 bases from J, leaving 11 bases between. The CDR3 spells CASSRGGPNEKLFF. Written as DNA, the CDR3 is TGTGCCAGCAGCCGGGGGGGACCTAATGAAAAACTGTTTTTT.

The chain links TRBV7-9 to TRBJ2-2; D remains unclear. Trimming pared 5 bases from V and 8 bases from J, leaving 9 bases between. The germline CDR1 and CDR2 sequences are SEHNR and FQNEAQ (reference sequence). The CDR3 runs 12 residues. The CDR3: CASSTKGGELFF. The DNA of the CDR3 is TGTGCCAGCAGCACGAAGGGAGGGGAGCTGTTTTTT.

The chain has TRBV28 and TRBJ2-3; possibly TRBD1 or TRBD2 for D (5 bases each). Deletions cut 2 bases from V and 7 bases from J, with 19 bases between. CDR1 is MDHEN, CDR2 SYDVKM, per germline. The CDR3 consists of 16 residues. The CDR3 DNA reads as TGTGCCAGCAGTTTAGGCCGTACATCTTGGGGGAATACGCAGTATTTT. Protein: CASSLGRTSWGNTQYF.

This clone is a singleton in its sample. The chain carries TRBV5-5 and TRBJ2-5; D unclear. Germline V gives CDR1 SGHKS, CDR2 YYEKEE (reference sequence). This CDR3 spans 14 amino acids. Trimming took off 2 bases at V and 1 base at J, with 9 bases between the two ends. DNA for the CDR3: TGTGCCAGCAGCTTTTACCAGCTCCAAGAGACCCAGTACTTC. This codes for CASSFYQLQETQYF.

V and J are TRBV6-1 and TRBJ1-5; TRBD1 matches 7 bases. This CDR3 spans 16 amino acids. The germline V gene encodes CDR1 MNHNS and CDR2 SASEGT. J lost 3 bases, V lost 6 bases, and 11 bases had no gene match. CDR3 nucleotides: TGTGCCAGCAGGGAATATATAACAGGGGCCAATCAGCCCCAGCATTTT. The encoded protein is CASREYITGANQPQHF.

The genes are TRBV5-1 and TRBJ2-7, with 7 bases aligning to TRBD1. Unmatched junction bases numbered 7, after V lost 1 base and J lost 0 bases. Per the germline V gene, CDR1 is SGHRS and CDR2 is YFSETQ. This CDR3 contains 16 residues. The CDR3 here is CASSLLMTGISYEQYF. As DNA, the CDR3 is TGCGCCAGCAGCTTGTTAATGACAGGGATCTCCTACGAGCAGTACTTC.

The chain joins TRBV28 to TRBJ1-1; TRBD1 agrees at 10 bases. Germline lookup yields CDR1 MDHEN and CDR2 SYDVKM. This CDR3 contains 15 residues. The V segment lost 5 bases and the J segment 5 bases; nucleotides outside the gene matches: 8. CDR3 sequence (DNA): TGTGCCAGCAGTATACCGGGACAGGGGAGAACTGAAGCTTTCTTT. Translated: CASSIPGQGRTEAFF.

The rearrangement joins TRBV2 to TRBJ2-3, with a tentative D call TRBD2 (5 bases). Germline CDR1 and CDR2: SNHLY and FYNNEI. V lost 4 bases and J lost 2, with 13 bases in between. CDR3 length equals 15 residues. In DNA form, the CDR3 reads TGTGCCAGCAGTGTTCGGGGAAGCCCCACAGATACGCAGTATTTT. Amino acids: CASSVRGSPTDTQYF. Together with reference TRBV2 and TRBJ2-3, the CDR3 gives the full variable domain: EPEVTQTPSHQVTQMGQEVILRCVPISNHLYFYWYRQILGQKVEFLVSFYNNEISEKSEIFDDQFSVERPDGSNFTLKIRSTKLEDSAMYFCASSVRGSPTDTQYFGPGTRLTVL.

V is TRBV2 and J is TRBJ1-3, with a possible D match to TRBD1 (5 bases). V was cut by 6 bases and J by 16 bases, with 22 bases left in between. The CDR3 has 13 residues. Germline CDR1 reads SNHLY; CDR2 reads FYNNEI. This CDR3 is CASRGPQALIFYF. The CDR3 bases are TGTGCCAGCAGGGGGCCACAGGCCTTAATCTTCTATTTT.

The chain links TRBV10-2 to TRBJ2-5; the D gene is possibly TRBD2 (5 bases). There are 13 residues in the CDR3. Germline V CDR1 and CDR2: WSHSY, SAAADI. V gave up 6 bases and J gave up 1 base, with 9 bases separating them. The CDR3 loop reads CASRRGSQETQYF. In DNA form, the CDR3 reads TGCGCCAGCAGGCGCGGGTCCCAAGAGACCCAGTACTTC.

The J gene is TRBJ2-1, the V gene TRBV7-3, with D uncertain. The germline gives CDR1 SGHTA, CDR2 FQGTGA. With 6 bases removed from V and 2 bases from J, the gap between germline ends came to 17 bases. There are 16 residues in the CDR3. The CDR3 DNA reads TGTGCCAGCAGTTCTAGAGGTCCTTCCGCCTACAATGAGCAGTTCTTC. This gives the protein CASSSRGPSAYNEQFF.

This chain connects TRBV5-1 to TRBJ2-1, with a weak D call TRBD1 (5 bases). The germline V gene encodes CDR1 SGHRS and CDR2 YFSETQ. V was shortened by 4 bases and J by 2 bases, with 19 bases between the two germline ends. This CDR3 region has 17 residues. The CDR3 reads CASSLNPTEAAYNEQFF. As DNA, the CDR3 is TGCGCCAGCAGCCTAAACCCGACAGAGGCTGCCTACAATGAGCAGTTCTTC. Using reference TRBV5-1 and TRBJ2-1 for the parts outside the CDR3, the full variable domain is KAGVTQTPRYLIKTRGQQVTLSCSPISGHRSVSWYQQTPGQGLQFLFEYFSETQRNKGNFPGRFSGRQFSNSRSEMNVSTLELGDSALYLCASSLNPTEAAYNEQFFGPGTRLTVL.

CDR3 sequence: CASWLGGNYGYTF. The CDR3, as DNA: TGTGCCAGCTGGTTGGGGGGGAACTATGGCTACACCTTC. V and J are TRBV2 and TRBJ1-2; D may be TRBD1 (5 bases). CDR1 SNHLY and CDR2 FYNNEI come from the germline V gene. Trimming took off 8 bases at V and 2 bases at J, with 12 bases between the two ends. The CDR3 is made up of 13 amino acids.

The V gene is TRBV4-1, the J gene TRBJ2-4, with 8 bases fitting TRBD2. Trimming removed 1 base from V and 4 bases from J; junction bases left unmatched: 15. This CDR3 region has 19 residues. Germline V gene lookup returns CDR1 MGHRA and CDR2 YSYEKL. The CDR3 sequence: CASSQVPDGTRGEKNIQYF. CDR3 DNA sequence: TGCGCCAGCAGCCAAGTTCCGGATGGGACTAGGGGAGAAAAAAACATTCAGTACTTC.

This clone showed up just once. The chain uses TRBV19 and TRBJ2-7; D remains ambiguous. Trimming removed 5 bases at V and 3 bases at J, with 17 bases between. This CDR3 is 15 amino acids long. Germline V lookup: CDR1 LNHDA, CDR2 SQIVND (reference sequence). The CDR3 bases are TGTGCCAGTAGTCCTCCTGGACCAATCTTCTACGAGCAGTACTTC. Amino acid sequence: CASSPPGPIFYEQYF. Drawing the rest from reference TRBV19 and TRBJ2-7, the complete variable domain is DGGITQSPKYLFRKEGQNVTLSCEQNLNHDAMYWYRQDPGQGLRLIYYSQIVNDFQKGDIAEGYSVSREKKESFPLTVTSAQKNPTAFYLCASSPPGPIFYEQYFGPGTRLTVT.

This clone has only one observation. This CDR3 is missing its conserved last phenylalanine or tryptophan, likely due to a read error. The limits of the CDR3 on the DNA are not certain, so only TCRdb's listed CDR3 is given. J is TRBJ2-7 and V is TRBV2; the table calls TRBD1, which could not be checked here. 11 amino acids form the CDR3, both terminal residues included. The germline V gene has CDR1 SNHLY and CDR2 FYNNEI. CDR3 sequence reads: CASSGRFRQVL.

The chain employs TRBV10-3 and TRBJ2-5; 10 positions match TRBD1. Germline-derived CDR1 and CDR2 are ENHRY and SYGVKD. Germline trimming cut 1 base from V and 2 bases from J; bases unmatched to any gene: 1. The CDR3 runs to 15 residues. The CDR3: CAISEWDRGQETQYF. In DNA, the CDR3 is TGTGCCATCAGTGAGTGGGACAGGGGTCAAGAGACCCAGTACTTC.

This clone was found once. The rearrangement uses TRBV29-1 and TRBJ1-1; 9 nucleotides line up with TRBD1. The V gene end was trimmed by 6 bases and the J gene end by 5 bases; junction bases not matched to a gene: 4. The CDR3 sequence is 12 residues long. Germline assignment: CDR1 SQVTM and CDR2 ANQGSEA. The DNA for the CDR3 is TGCAGCGTAGGACAGGGGCGGACTGAAGCTTTCTTT. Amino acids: CSVGQGRTEAFF.

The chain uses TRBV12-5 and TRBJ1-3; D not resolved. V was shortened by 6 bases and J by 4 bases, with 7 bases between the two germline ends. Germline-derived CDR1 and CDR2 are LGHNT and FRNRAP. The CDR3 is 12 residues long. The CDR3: CASGREGNTIYF. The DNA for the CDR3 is TGTGCTAGTGGACGGGAAGGAAACACCATATATTTT.

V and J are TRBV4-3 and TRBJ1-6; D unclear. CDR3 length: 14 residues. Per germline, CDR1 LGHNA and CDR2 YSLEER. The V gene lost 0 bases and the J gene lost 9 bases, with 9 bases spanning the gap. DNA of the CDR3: TGCGCCAGCAGCCAAGATCATTTGATTTCACCCCTCCACTTT. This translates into CASSQDHLISPLHF.

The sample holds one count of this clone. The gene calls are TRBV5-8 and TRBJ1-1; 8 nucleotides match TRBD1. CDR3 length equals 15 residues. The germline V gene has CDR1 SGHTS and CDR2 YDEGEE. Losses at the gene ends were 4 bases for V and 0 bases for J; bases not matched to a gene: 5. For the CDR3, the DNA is TGTGCCAGCAGCGCCTCGGGACAGGTGAACACTGAAGCTTTCTTT. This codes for CASSASGQVNTEAFF.

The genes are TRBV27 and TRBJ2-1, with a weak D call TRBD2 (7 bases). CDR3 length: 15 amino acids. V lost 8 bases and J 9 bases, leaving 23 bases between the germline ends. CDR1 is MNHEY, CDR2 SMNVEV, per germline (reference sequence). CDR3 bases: TGTGCCAGCGTACTTCACTCGGGGGGCGGGGCTGAGCAGTTCTTC. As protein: CASVLHSGGGAEQFF.

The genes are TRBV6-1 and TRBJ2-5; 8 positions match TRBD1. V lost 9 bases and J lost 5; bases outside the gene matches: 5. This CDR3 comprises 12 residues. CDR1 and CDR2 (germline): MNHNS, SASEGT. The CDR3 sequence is CASARGPETQYF. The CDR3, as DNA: TGTGCCAGTGCCAGGGGGCCGGAGACCCAGTACTTC.

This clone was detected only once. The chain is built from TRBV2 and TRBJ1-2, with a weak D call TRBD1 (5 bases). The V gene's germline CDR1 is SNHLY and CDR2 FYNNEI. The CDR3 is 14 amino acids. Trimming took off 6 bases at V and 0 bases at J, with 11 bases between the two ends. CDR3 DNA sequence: TGTGCCAGCAGGTTCCAGGGAGCTAACTATGGCTACACCTTC. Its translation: CASRFQGANYGYTF. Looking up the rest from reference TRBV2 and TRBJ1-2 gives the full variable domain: EPEVTQTPSHQVTQMGQEVILRCVPISNHLYFYWYRQILGQKVEFLVSFYNNEISEKSEIFDDQFSVERPDGSNFTLKIRSTKLEDSAMYFCASRFQGANYGYTFGSGTRLTVV.